The TCR beta chain under discussion was sequenced for a study of blood T cell repertoires in COVID-19. At the level of the study: Acute and convalescent COVID-19 specimens originated in the United States, Italy and Spain.

Method: immunoSEQ multiplex PCR; TCRdb's copy keeps in-frame clones and lacks some. The sample yields about 220,000 clones, approximately 90% seen once. Germline V gives CDR1 ENHRY, CDR2 SYGVKD. The CDR3 has 16 residues. V gave up 2 bases and J gave up 7 bases, with 18 bases separating them. Everyone who took part was roughly 18 to 89 years old, and they came from about two dozen US areas. Clinical histories supplied by participants themselves formed the basis of cohort assignment. The sample taken for sequencing was PBMCs or T cells enriched from blood (not recorded which). The receptor was derived from a woman aged 30 to 39 with acute COVID-19. The chain has TRBV10-3 and TRBJ1-5; no clear D. This CDR3 reads CAISESLRDAGQPQHF. The CDR3 nucleotides read TGTGCCATCAGTGAGAGCCTCCGTGATGCAGGCCAGCCCCAGCATTTT.